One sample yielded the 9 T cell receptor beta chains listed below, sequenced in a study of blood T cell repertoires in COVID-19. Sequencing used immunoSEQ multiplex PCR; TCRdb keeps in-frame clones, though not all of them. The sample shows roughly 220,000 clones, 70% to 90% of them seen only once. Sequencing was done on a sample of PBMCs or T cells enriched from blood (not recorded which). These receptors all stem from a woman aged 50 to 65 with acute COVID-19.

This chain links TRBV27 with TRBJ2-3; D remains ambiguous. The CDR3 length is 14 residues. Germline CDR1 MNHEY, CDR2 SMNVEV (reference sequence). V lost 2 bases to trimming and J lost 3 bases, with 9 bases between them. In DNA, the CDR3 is TGTGCCAGCAGTTTAGTGGCTGTTACAGATACGCAGTATTTT. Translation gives CASSLVAVTDTQYF.

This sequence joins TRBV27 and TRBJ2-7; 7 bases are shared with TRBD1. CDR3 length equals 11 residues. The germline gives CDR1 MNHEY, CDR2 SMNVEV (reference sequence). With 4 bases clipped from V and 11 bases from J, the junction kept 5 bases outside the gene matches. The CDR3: CASSSTGVEYF. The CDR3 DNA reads TGTGCCAGCAGTTCCACAGGGGTGGAGTACTTC.

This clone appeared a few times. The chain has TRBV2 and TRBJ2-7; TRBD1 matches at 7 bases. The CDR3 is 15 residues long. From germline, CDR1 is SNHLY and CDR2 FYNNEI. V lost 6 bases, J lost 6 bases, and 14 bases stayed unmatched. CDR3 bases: TGTGCCAGCAGCGGCGGACAGGTCGCCCCGGGCGAGCAGTACTTC. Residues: CASSGGQVAPGEQYF.

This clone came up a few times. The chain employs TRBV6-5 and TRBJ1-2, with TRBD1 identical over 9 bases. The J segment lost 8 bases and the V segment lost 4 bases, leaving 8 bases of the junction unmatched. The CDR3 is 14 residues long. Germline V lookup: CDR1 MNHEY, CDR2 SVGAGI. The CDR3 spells CASSSNGQGLGYTF. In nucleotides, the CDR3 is TGTGCCAGCAGTTCCAATGGACAGGGGTTAGGCTACACCTTC.

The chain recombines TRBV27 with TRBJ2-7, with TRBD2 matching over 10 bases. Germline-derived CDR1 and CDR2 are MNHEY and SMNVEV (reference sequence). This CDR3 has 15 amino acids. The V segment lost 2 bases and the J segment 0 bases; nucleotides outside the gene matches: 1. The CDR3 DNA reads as TGTGCCAGCAGTTTACTAGCGGGAGCCTCCTACGAGCAGTACTTC. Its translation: CASSLLAGASYEQYF.

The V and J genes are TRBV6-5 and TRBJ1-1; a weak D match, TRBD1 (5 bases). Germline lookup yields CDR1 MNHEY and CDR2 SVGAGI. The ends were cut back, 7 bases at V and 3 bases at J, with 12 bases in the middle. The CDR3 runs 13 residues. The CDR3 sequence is CASTGTQHTEAFF. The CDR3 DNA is TGTGCCAGCACGGGGACTCAACACACTGAAGCTTTCTTT.

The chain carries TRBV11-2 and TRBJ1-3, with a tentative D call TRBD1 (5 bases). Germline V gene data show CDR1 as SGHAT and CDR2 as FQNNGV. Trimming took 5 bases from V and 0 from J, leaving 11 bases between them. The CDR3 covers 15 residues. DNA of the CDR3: TGTGCCAGCAGCCAGGGCCTTGGCTCTGGAAACACCATATATTTT. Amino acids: CASSQGLGSGNTIYF.

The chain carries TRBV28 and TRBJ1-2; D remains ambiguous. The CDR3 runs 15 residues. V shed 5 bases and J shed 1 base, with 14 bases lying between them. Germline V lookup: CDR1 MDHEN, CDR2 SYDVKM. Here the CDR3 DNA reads TGTGCCAGCAGTAACCCACACGGCGGTAACTATGGCTACACCTTC. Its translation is CASSNPHGGNYGYTF.

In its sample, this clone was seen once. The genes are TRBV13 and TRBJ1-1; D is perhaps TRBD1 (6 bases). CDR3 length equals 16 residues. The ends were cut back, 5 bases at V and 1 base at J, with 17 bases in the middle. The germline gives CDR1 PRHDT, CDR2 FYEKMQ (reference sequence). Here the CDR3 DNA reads TGTGCCAGCAGCACAGGGATTTCAGGTGCGAACACTGAAGCTTTCTTT. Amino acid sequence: CASSTGISGANTEAFF.